This passage covers 23 T cell receptor beta chains from one sample sequenced in a study of shared clonotypes between healthy human individuals. The repertoire was sequenced with immunoSEQ multiplex PCR; TCRdb's copy has only in-frame clones and lacks some. Among about 1.1 million clones listed, roughly 80% were seen once. Sequencing was performed on memory CD4+ T cells from PBMCs. The subset: CD45RA-negative fraction. The receptors here all came from a man aged 18 to 35 in good health. Some clones in this sample may be carry-over from other donors' samples.

The chain recombines TRBV4-1 with TRBJ2-7; 15 bases line up with TRBD2. The CDR3 sequence is 17 residues long. CDR1 is MGHRA and CDR2 is YSYEKL in the germline V gene. The V segment lost 4 bases and the J segment 0 bases; nucleotides outside the gene matches: 4. The CDR3 here is CASSRTGLAGGSYEQYF. DNA for the CDR3: TGCGCCAGCAGCCGGACGGGACTAGCGGGGGGCTCCTACGAGCAGTACTTC.

This clone occurred a few times. The CDR3 here is CASSLGSAEGYTF. In nucleotides, the CDR3 is TGCGCCAGCAGCTTGGGGTCGGCGGAGGGCTACACCTTC. The chain joins TRBV5-1 to TRBJ1-2; D remains ambiguous. V lost 0 bases to trimming and J lost 8 bases, with 11 bases between them. The CDR3 loop spans 13 amino acids. The V gene's germline CDR1 is SGHRS and CDR2 YFSETQ.

This clone was found once. The rearrangement links TRBV5-1 to TRBJ2-5, with D unclear. From germline, CDR1 is SGHRS and CDR2 YFSETQ. Trimming took 2 bases from V and 7 from J, leaving 18 bases between them. CDR3 length: 15 residues. CDR3 sequence: CASSFTDQVSRTQYF. The CDR3 DNA reads TGCGCCAGCAGCTTTACCGACCAGGTCTCGCGGACCCAGTACTTC.

A word on this clone: Other DNA sequences of this sample code for an identical CDR3. CDR3 amino acids: CASRRTAHTEAFF. CDR3 bases: TGTGCCAGCAGAAGGACAGCCCACACTGAAGCTTTCTTT. The chain combines TRBV6-5 with TRBJ1-1; a weak D match, TRBD1 (6 bases). Germline V gene lookup returns CDR1 MNHEY and CDR2 SVGAGI. The CDR3 has 13 residues. Trimming pared 6 bases from V and 3 bases from J, leaving 11 bases between.

This clone was picked up a small number of times. The chain carries TRBV19 and TRBJ2-7, with D perhaps matching TRBD1 or TRBD2 (5 bases each). Between the trimmed V and J ends, which lost 1 base and 0 bases, there was a span of 10 bases. The CDR3 is 15 residues long. CDR1 is LNHDA and CDR2 is SQIVND in the germline V gene (reference sequence). The CDR3 is CASSIGGDRSYEQYF. The CDR3, as DNA: TGTGCCAGTAGTATAGGAGGGGATCGCTCCTACGAGCAGTACTTC.

V gene TRBV5-4 combines with J gene TRBJ1-5; D is uncertain. Trimming cost V 4 bases and J 0 bases, with 11 bases left between them. The CDR3 sequence is 15 residues long. Looked up from germline, CDR1 is SGHNT and CDR2 is YYREEE (reference sequence). The CDR3, as DNA: TGTGCCAGCAGCCAAGGACGGGATAGCAATCAGCCCCAGCATTTT. Its protein is CASSQGRDSNQPQHF.

This chain joins TRBV9 and TRBJ2-7; 9 nucleotides line up with TRBD2. V dropped 2 bases and J dropped 1; count of bases not matched to a gene: 4. Germline V gives CDR1 SGDLS, CDR2 YYNGEE. This CDR3 has 15 amino acids. CDR3 sequence reads: CASSVSGSLSYEQYF. In nucleotides, the CDR3 is TGTGCCAGCAGCGTTAGCGGGAGTCTTTCCTACGAGCAGTACTTC.

As DNA, the CDR3 is TGCGCCAGCAGCTGGGGGACAGGGGGCTTTGAGACCCAGTACTTC. It translates to CASSWGTGGFETQYF. This chain links TRBV5-1 with TRBJ2-5; 12 bases fit TRBD1. Per the germline V gene, CDR1 is SGHRS and CDR2 is YFSETQ. The CDR3 is 15 residues long. The V and J ends lost 3 bases and 5 bases, in that order; junction bases with no gene match: 5.

This clone is a singleton in its sample. The chain carries TRBV5-6 and TRBJ1-2, with no clear D. CDR3 length: 16 amino acids. Trimming cost V 5 bases and J 5 bases, with 22 bases left between them. Germline V gene sequence: CDR1 SGHDT, CDR2 YYEEEE. The CDR3, as DNA: TGTGCCAGCAGGGGTTCGGCGGTGTACAGCACGTATGGCTACACCTTC. Its protein product is CASRGSAVYSTYGYTF.

This rearrangement joins TRBV10-3 to TRBJ2-5, with no clear D. V was shortened by 0 bases and J by 5 bases, with 10 bases between the two germline ends. CDR3 length: 14 amino acids. Germline CDR1 reads ENHRY; CDR2 reads SYGVKD. The CDR3 DNA reads TGTGCCATCAGTGAGTCCCGTCCCCGGGAGACCCAGTACTTC. Translated, it gives CAISESRPRETQYF.

The rearrangement uses TRBV2 and TRBJ2-5; D is uncertain. Germline V CDR1 and CDR2: SNHLY, FYNNEI. The CDR3 spans 12 residues. Trimming removed 11 bases at V and 0 bases at J, with 10 bases between. The CDR3 DNA follows: TGTGCCGTAACCGTTGACCAAGAGACCCAGTACTTC. Its protein product is CAVTVDQETQYF.

Written as DNA, the CDR3 is TGTGCCAGCAGCTGGACGGGACTCGAACGATTCTTC. This translates into CASSWTGLERFF. The rearrangement uses TRBV6-6 and TRBJ2-1; D might be TRBD2 (6 bases). This CDR3 comprises 12 residues. V lost 6 bases and J lost 16, with 19 bases in between. Germline V gene sequence: CDR1 MNHNY, CDR2 SVGAGI (reference sequence).

V usage is TRBV5-5 and J usage is TRBJ1-1, with D maybe TRBD1 (6 bases). The V end lost 4 bases, the J end lost 0 bases, and 13 bases lay between the germline ends. CDR1 is SGHKS, CDR2 YYEKEE, per germline (reference sequence). The CDR3 loop spans 15 amino acids. Here the CDR3 DNA reads TGTGCCAGCAGCCACTTAACAGGGATGAACACTGAAGCTTTCTTT. This codes for CASSHLTGMNTEAFF. The whole variable domain, filled in from reference TRBV5-5 and TRBJ1-1, reads DAGVTQSPTHLIKTRGQQVTLRCSPISGHKSVSWYQQVLGQGPQFIFQYYEKEERGRGNFPDRFSARQFPNYSSELNVNALLLGDSALYLCASSHLTGMNTEAFFGQGTRLTVV.

The V call is TRBV5-1, the J call TRBJ2-3; tentatively, D is TRBD2 (5 bases). V was cut by 1 base and J by 6 bases, with 15 bases left in between. Per germline, CDR1 SGHRS and CDR2 YFSETQ. The CDR3 is 15 amino acids. CDR3 sequence (DNA): TGCGCCAGCAGCTTGTCAGCTAGCTTAACCGATACGCAGTATTTT. Protein sequence: CASSLSASLTDTQYF.

The rearrangement uses TRBV5-1 and TRBJ2-5; 7 nucleotides match TRBD2. The CDR3 covers 15 residues. Germline CDR1 SGHRS, CDR2 YFSETQ. V was pared by 3 bases and J by 1 base, with 6 bases of the junction left unmatched. CDR3 in amino acids: CASSYGAGTQETQYF. The CDR3 nucleotides are TGCGCCAGCAGCTACGGAGCGGGAACCCAAGAGACCCAGTACTTC.

This clone has ten or more counts. The V gene is TRBV20-1, the J gene TRBJ1-4; D not resolved. Germline V gives CDR1 DFQATT, CDR2 SNEGSKA (reference sequence). V lost 3 bases and J lost 9, with 8 bases in between. There are 11 residues in the CDR3. The CDR3 protein is CSARREQKLFF. The CDR3 region has the DNA TGCAGTGCTAGGAGGGAACAAAAACTGTTTTTT.

Comment on this clone: At one boundary the junction diverges from the germline segment, which might be a read error. The chain joins TRBV5-4 to TRBJ1-2; 12 bases match TRBD1. In germline, CDR1 is SGHNT, CDR2 YYREEE (reference sequence). The CDR3 totals 16 residues. The CDR3 spells CASSLGTGGAVGGYTF. The CDR3, as DNA: TGTGCCAGCAGTTTGGGGACAGGGGGCGCAGTAGGGGGCTACACCTTC.

This clone was seen only a few times. The chain has TRBV28 and TRBJ1-1, with D perhaps matching TRBD1 (5 bases). Trimming took off 5 bases at V and 11 bases at J, with 18 bases between the two ends. Germline V lookup: CDR1 MDHEN, CDR2 SYDVKM. This CDR3 spans 13 amino acids. The CDR3 DNA sequence: TGTGCCAGCAGTGCCCCGGGGCGGGTGAATGCTTTCTTT. Translated, it gives CASSAPGRVNAFF.

This clone was counted many times. The genes are TRBV15 and TRBJ1-1, with TRBD1 as a possible D gene (6 bases). The CDR3 spans 12 residues. CDR1 and CDR2 (germline): LNHNV, YYDKDF (reference sequence). V lost 4 bases, J lost 11 bases, and 14 bases lay in between. The CDR3 DNA sequence: TGTGCCACCAGCATCGGGGGCGCCGGGGCTTTCTTT. This translates into CATSIGGAGAFF.

This chain connects TRBV11-1 to TRBJ2-7; D is undetermined. Trimming shortened V by 2 bases and J by 0 bases, and 8 bases separated the two germline ends. The CDR3 spans 14 residues. Looked up from germline, CDR1 is SGHAT and CDR2 is FQDESV (reference sequence). DNA of the CDR3: TGTGCCAGCAGCTTAATGGGAAACTCCTACGAGCAGTACTTC. This gives the protein CASSLMGNSYEQYF.

The rearrangement joins TRBV5-1 to TRBJ2-1; D gene uncertain. This CDR3 has 14 amino acids. Trimming removed 2 bases at V and 2 bases at J, with 8 bases between. From germline, CDR1 is SGHRS and CDR2 YFSETQ. In nucleotides, the CDR3 is TGCGCCAGCAGCTTCGGGCTTCCCTACAATGAGCAGTTCTTC. This codes for CASSFGLPYNEQFF.

For the CDR3, the DNA is TGCGCCAGCAGCTTTGCCCCGGGACGTAGCACAGATACGCAGTATTTT. This gives the protein CASSFAPGRSTDTQYF. The rearrangement uses TRBV5-1 and TRBJ2-3; the D call may be TRBD1 or TRBD2 (5 bases each). This CDR3 has 16 residues. CDR1 is SGHRS and CDR2 is YFSETQ in the germline V gene. Deletions cut 2 bases from V and 0 bases from J, with 13 bases between.

The rearrangement links TRBV7-6 to TRBJ2-7; D not resolved. CDR3 length equals 13 residues. V was shortened by 3 bases and J by 2 bases, with 8 bases between the two germline ends. CDR1 is SGHVS and CDR2 is FNYEAQ in the germline V gene. CDR3 nucleotides: TGTGCCAGCAGCTTTCTGGGAACCTACGAGCAGTACTTC. Its protein product is CASSFLGTYEQYF.